This T cell receptor beta chain was sequenced during a study of beta chain features in type 1 diabetes. There are a few counts of this clone. Expressed TCRB transcripts were sequenced after all isolated RNA was converted to cDNA. This table comes from immunoSEQ multiplex PCR, and its TCRdb copy is limited to in-frame clones, with some not included. The sample includes some 900,000 clones, around a sixth seen only once; the top ten take 0.02% to 0.03%. The source is a woman younger than 30 in good health. What was sequenced was naive CD4+ T cells from blood.

The CDR3 here is CASSVSPWHSGANVLTF. The DNA of the CDR3 is TGTGCCAGCAGCGTAAGCCCTTGGCACTCTGGGGCCAACGTCCTGACTTTC. V gene TRBV9 combines with J gene TRBJ2-6; no firm D call. Germline CDR1 is SGDLS and CDR2 is YYNGEE. The ends were cut back, 1 base at V and 0 bases at J, with 11 bases in the middle. This CDR3 is built from 17 residues.